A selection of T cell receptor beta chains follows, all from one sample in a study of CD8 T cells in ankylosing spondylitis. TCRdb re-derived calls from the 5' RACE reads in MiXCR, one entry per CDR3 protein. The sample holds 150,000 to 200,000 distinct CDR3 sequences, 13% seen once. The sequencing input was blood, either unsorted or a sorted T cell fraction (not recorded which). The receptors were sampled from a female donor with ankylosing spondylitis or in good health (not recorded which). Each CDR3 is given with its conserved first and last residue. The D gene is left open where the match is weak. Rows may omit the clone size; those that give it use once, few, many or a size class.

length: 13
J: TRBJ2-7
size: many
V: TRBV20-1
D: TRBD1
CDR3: CSAPGTGGYEQYF
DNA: TGCAGTGCACCCGGTACAGGGGGTTACGAGCAGTACTTC

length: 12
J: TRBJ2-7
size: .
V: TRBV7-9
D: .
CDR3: CASSQIPYEQYF
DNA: TGTGCCAGCAGCCAAATACCCTACGAGCAGTACTTC

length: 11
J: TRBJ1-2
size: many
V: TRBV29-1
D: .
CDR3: CSARLARGYTF
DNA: TGCAGCGCCCGCTTGGCCCGAGGCTACACCTTC

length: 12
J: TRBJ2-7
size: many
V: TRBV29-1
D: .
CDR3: CSAQGLNYEQYF
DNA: TGCAGCGCCCAGGGACTGAACTACGAGCAGTACTTC

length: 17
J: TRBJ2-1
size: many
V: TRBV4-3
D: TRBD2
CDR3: CASSPGTSGTYNNEQFF
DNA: TGCGCCAGCAGCCCCGGGACTAGCGGGACTTATAACAATGAGCAGTTCTTC

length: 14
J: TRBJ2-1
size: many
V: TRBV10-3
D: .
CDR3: CAIRTQGTYNEQFF
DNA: TGTGCCATCAGGACACAGGGTACCTACAATGAGCAGTTCTTC

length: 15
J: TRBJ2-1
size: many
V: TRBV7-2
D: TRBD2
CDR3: CASSLSGSGYNEQFF
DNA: TGTGCCAGCAGCCTTAGCGGGAGTGGGTACAATGAGCAGTTCTTC

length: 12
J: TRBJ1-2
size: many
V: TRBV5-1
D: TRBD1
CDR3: CASSLDRGFCTF
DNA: TGCGCCAGCAGCCTGGACAGGGGATTTTGCACCTTC

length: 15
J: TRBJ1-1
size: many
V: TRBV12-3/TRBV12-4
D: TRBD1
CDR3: CASSTRTGVNTEAFF
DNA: TGTGCCAGCAGTACCCGGACAGGGGTGAACACTGAAGCTTTCTTT

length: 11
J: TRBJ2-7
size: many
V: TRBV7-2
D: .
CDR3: CASSSEYEQYF
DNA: TGTGCCAGCAGCTCTGAATACGAGCAGTACTTC

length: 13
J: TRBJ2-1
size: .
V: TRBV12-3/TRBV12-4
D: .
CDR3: CASCRGGKGEQFF
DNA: TGTGCCAGCTGTCGGGGCGGGAAAGGTGAGCAGTTCTTC

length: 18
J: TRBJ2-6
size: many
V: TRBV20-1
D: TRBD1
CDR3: CSALNRGRSISGANVLTF
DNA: TGCAGTGCACTGAACAGGGGCCGATCGATCTCTGGGGCCAACGTCCTGACTTTC

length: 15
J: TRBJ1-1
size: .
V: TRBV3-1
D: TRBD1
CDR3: CASSQYRGRSTEAFF
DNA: TGTGCCAGCAGCCAGTACAGGGGGCGGTCCACTGAAGCTTTCTTT

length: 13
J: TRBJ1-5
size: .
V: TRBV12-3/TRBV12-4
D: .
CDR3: CASSLASYQPQHF
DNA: TGTGCCAGCAGTTTAGCAAGTTATCAGCCCCAGCATTTT

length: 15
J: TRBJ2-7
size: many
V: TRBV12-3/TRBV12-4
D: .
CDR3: CASSLGVRVNDEQYF
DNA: TGTGCCAGCAGTTTAGGGGTCAGGGTCAACGACGAGCAGTACTTC

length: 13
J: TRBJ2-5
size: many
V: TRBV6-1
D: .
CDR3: CASNGQLQETQYF
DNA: TGTGCCAGCAACGGACAGCTCCAAGAGACCCAGTACTTC

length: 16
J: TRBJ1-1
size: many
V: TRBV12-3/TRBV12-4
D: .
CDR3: CASSLRGLQMNTEAFF
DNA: TGTGCCAGCAGTTTAAGGGGACTCCAGATGAACACTGAAGCTTTCTTT

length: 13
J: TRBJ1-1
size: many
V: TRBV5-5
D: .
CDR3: CASSLGGATEAFF
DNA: TGTGCCAGCAGCTTAGGTGGGGCAACTGAAGCTTTCTTT

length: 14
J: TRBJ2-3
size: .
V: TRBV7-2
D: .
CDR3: CASSLGKVVDTQYF
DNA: TGTGCCAGCAGCCTAGGGAAAGTGGTAGATACGCAGTATTTT

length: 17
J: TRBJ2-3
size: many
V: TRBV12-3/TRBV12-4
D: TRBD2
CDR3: CASTQRGAGGPADTQYF
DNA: TGTGCCAGCACCCAAAGGGGTGCGGGAGGGCCGGCAGATACGCAGTATTTT

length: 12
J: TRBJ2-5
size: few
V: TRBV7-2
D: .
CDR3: CASSHPKETQYF
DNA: TGTGCCAGCAGCCATCCTAAAGAGACCCAGTACTTC

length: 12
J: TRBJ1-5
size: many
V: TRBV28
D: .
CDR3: CASRGGDQPQHF
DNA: TGTGCCAGCAGGGGTGGGGATCAGCCCCAGCATTTT

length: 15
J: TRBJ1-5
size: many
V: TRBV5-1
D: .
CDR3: CASSSEAGGRQPQHF
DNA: TGCGCCAGCAGCTCCGAGGCGGGGGGGCGGCAGCCCCAGCATTTT

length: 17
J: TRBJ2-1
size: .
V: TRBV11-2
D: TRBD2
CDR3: CASRPMTLAGGRDEQFF
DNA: TGTGCCAGCAGACCAATGACTCTAGCGGGAGGACGGGATGAGCAGTTCTTC

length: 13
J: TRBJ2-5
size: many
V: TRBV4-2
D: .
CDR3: CASSSNSLGTQYF
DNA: TGTGCCAGCAGCTCTAACTCCTTAGGGACCCAGTACTTC

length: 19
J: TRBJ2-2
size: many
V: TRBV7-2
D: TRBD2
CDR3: CASSLAATSGRTNTGELFF
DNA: TGTGCCAGCAGCTTAGCCGCGACTAGCGGGAGGACGAACACCGGGGAGCTGTTTTTT

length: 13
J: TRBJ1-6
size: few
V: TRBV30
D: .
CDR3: CAWSNSENSPLHF
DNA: TGTGCCTGGAGTAATAGTGAGAATTCACCCCTCCACTTT

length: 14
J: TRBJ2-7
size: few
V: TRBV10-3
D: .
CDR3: CAISESPASYEQYF
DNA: TGTGCCATCAGTGAGTCCCCCGCTAGCTACGAGCAGTACTTC

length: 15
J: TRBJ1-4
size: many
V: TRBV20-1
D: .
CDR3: CSARDPGLSDEKLFF
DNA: TGCAGTGCTAGAGATCCGGGACTGTCGGATGAAAAACTGTTTTTT

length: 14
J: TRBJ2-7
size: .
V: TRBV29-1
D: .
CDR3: CSVGKDTSSYEQYF
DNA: TGCAGCGTTGGAAAGGACACATCATCCTACGAGCAGTACTTC

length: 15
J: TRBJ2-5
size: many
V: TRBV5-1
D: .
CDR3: CASSLGYSGQETQYF
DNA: TGCGCCAGCAGCTTGGGGTATAGCGGACAAGAGACCCAGTACTTC